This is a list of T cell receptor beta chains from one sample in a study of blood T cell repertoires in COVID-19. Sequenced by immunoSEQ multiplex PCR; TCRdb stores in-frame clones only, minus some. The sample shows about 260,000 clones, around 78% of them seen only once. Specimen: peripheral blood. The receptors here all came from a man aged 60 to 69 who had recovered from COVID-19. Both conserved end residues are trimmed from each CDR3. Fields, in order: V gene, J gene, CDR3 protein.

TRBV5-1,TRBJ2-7,ASSSGQNYEQY
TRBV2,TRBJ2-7,ASRDLAGVGYEQY
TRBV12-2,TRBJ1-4,ASRQTATTNEKLF
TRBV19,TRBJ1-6,ASSIKSNNSPLH
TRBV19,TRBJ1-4,ASSIAAGGSEKLF
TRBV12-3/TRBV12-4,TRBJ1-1,ASSLARAEAF
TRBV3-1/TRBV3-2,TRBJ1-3,ASSPRGSRSGNTIY
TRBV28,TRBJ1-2,ASSPFGTGKNYGYT
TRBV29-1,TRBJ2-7,SVDFGGPYEQY
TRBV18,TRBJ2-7,ASSPPRDYHEQY
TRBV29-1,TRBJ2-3,SSRTADTPDTQY
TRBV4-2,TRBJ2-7,ASSQEWSYEQY
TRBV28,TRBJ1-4,ASSEGVRTNEKLF
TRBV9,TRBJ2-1,ASSVMSSGVYNEQF
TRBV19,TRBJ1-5,ASSTTRGEQPQH
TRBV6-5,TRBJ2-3,ASTDLAGAVDTQY
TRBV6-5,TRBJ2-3,AIGTRADTQY
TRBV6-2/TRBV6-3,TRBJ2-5,ASSYVGGRQETQY
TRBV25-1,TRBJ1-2,ASSLGTGGLHGYT
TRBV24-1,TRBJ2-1,ATSVAGGSGREGEQF
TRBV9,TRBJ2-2,ASSVGGTGRTGELF
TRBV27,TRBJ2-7,ASSLSGNTGVTYEQY
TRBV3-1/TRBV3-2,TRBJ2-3,ASSQSLLAGSADTQY
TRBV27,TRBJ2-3,ASRAPTRAKTDTQY
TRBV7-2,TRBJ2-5,ASSRDYSETQY
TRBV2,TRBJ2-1,ASTEVGTSYNEQF
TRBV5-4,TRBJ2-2,ASSLGRGVNTGELF
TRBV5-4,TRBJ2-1,ASSYTYNEQF
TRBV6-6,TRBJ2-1,ASRAGGPRGYEQF
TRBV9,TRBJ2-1,ASSAGTIGNEQF
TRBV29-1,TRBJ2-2,SVLGGAFTGELF
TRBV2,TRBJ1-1,ASSSWLLNTEAF
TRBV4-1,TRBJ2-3,ASSQGPTGGFYTQY
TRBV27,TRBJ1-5,ASSPDRGLNQPQH
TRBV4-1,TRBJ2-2,ASSPDRGANTGELF
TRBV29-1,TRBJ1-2,SVGGNSGGYT
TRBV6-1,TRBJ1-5,ASSEVRGRGQNQPQH
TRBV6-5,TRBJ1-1,ASSRGKKAQTEAF
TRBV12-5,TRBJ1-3,ASGPLDIVLGNTIY
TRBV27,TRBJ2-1,ASRAYEAGINEQF
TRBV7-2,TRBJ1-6,ASRQGSSPLH
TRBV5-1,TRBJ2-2,ASSRNRDIANTGELF
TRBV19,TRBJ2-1,ASSSQGGTSGRWYEQF
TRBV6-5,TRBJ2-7,ASTIQGVKGDSY
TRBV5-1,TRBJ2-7,ASSSQRLPYEQY
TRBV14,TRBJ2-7,ASKGDGRGEQY
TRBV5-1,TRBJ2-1,AGSREGKGNEQF
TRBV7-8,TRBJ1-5,ASTTQRGQPQH
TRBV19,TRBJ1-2,ASTQMAAYYGYT
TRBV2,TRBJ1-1,ASSETRGTTEAF
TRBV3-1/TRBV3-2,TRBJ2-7,ASAPRRDSYEQY
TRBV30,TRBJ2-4,AWSEGGGAWHIQY
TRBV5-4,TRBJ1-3,ASSTGTRNSGNTIY
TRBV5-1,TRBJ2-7,ASSLGQGGEQY